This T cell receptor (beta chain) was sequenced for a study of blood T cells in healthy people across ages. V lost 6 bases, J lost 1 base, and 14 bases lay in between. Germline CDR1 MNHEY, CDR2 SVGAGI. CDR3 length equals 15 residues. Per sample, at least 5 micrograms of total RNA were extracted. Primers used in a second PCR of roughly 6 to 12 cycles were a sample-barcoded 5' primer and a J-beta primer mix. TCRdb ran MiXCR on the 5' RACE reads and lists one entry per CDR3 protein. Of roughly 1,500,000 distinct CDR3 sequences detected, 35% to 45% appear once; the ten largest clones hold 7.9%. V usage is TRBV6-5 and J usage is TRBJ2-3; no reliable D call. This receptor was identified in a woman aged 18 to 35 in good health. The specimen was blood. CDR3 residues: CASSQDAVGTDTQYF. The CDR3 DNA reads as TGTGCCAGCAGCCAAGACGCCGTGGGCACAGATACGCAGTATTTT.